This T cell receptor beta chain is from a study of cytomegalovirus exposure and HLA in healthy donors. Notes on the study in general: It was likely that a cluster of highly shared sequence variants was a sequencing artifact.

CDR1 is SGHTA and CDR2 is FQGTGA in the germline V gene. Unmatched junction bases numbered 3, after V lost 5 bases and J lost 5 bases. The CDR3 totals 13 residues. With respect to this clone: Its antigen is unidentified.

The PCR was carried out with 60 Vbeta primers and 13 Jbeta primers. Per the original data handling: Later, roughly 86 million unique TCR beta chains were counted in an analysis, and about 10 million of them were shared. Generated by immunoSEQ multiplex PCR, the TCRdb table keeps only in-frame clones and is missing some. The V and J calls and clone size were taken over from that table, and D and trimming were inferred from the DNA. The repertoire consists of around 190,000 clones, with roughly 85% occurring once and the leading ten covering around 0.74%. The rearrangement joins TRBV7-3 to TRBJ2-5, with 9 bases that match TRBD2. The TCR was taken from a woman aged 40 to 49 in good health and CMV-seronegative. The sample comprised PBMCs. CDR3 loop: CASSPGLAETQYF. The CDR3 DNA reads TGTGCCAGCAGCCCCGGACTAGCGGAGACCCAGTACTTC.